This T cell receptor (beta chain) originates from a study of blood T cell repertoires in COVID-19. Turning to the study itself: From T cells, B-cell-depleted T cells, or PBMCs came the material, which was cDNA or gDNA.

Original data processing: Reference gene primer amplification in the assay estimated nucleated cell counts. This table comes from immunoSEQ multiplex PCR, and its TCRdb copy is limited to in-frame clones, with some not included. Clonal size and the V and J genes are those of that table, whereas D and trimming came from the DNA. This table holds over 200,000 clones, around 86% found once. Trimming shortened V by 2 bases and J by 7 bases, and 15 bases separated the two germline ends. The CDR3 contains 14 residues. CDR1 KGHSH and CDR2 LQKENI come from the germline V gene. Specimen: peripheral blood. This TCR was recovered from a human donor in a cohort sampled during active COVID-19. The rearrangement uses TRBV18 and TRBJ2-7, with D possibly TRBD1 on 5 matching bases. CDR3 nucleotide sequence: TGTGCCAGCTCACCATCCCAGGGTTCTGGGGAGCAGTACTTC. It is translated as CASSPSQGSGEQYF.